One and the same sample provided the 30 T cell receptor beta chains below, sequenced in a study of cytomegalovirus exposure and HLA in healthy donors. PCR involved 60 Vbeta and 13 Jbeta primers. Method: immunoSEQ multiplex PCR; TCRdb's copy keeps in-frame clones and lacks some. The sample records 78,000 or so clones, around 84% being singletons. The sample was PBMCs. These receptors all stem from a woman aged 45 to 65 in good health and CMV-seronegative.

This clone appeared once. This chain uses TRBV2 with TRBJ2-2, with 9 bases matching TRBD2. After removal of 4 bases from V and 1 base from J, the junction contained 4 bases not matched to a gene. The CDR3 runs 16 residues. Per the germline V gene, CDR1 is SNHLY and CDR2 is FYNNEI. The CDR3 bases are TGTGCCAGCAGTGGTAGCGGGAGCCGGAACACCGGGGAGCTGTTTTTT. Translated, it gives CASSGSGSRNTGELFF.

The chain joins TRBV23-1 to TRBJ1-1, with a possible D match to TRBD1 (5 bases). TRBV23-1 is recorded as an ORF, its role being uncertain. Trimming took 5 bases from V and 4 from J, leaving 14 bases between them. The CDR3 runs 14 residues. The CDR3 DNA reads TGCGCCAGCAGTAATAAAGGGGTTGGCACTGAAGCTTTCTTT. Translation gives CASSNKGVGTEAFF.

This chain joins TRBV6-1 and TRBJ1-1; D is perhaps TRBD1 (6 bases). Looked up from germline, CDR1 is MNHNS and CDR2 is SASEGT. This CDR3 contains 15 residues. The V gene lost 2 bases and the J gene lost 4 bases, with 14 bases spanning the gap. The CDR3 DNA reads TGTGCCAGCAGTGAACAAGGGGGGGGTGTCACTGAAGCTTTCTTT. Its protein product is CASSEQGGGVTEAFF.

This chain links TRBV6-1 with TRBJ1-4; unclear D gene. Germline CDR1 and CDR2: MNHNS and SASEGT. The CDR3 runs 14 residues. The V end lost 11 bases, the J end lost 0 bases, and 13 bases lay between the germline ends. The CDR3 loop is CASSGAATNEKLFF. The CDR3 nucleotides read TGTGCCTCCTCCGGTGCTGCAACTAATGAAAAACTGTTTTTT.

The CDR3 DNA is TGTGCCATCATGAGTCCCCGAGGCTATGGCTACACCTTC. As protein: CAIMSPRGYGYTF. V gene TRBV10-3 combines with J gene TRBJ1-2; D not certain. This CDR3 is built from 13 residues. V was pared by 7 bases and J by 4 bases, with 13 bases between. CDR1 is ENHRY and CDR2 is SYGVKD in the germline V gene.

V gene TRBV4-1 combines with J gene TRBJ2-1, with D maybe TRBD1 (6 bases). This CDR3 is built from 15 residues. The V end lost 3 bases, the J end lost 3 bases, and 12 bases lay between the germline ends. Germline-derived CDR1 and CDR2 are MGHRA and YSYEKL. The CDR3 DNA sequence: TGCGCCAGCAGCCAGCGGAACAGGGACTACAATGAGCAGTTCTTC. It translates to CASSQRNRDYNEQFF.

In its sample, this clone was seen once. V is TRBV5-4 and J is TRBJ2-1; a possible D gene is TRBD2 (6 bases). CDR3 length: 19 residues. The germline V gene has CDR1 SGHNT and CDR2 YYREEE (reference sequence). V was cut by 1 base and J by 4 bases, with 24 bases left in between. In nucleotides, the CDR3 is TGTGCCAGCAGCTTGCTCGGAGGGGCCTACTACAGTTCGTACAATGAGCAGTTCTTC. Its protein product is CASSLLGGAYYSSYNEQFF.

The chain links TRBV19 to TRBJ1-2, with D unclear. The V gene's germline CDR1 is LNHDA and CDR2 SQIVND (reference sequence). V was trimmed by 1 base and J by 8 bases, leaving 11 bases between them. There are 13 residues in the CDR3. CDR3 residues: CASSIAPRGGYTF. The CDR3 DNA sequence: TGTGCCAGTAGTATAGCCCCGCGGGGAGGCTACACCTTC.

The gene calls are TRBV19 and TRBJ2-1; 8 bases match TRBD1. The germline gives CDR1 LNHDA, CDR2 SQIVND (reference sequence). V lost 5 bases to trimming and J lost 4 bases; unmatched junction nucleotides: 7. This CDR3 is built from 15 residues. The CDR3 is CASSLSRGPYNEQFF. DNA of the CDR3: TGTGCCAGTAGTCTCTCCAGGGGGCCATACAATGAGCAGTTCTTC. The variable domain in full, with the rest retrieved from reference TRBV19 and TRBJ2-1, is DGGITQSPKYLFRKEGQNVTLSCEQNLNHDAMYWYRQDPGQGLRLIYYSQIVNDFQKGDIAEGYSVSREKKESFPLTVTSAQKNPTAFYLCASSLSRGPYNEQFFGPGTRLTVL.

The CDR3 here is CASDGQGAGEQYF. CDR3 DNA sequence: TGTGCCAGCGACGGACAGGGGGCGGGAGAGCAGTACTTC. J is TRBJ2-7 and V is TRBV6-6; TRBD1 aligns across 11 bases. Germline V lookup: CDR1 MNHNY, CDR2 SVGAGI (reference sequence). V shed 8 bases, J shed 7 bases, and the junction held 7 bases outside the gene matches. This CDR3 has 13 residues.

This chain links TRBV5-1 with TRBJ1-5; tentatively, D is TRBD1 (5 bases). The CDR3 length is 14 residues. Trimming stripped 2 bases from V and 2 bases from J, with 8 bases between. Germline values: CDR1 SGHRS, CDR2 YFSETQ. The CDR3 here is CASSFGAGNQPQHF. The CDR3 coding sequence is TGCGCCAGCAGCTTTGGGGCCGGCAATCAGCCCCAGCATTTT.

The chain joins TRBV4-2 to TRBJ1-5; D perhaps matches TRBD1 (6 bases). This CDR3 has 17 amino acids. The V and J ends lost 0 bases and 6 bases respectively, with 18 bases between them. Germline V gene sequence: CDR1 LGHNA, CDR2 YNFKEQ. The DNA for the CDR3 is TGTGCCAGCAGCCAAGATGGACAGTCCTGGGCAGGTCAGCCCCAGCATTTT. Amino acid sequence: CASSQDGQSWAGQPQHF.

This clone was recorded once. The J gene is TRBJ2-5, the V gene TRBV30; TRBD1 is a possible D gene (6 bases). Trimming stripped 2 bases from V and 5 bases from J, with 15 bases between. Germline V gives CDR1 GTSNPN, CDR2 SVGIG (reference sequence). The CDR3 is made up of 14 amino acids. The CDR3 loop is CAWSMGLGAETQYF. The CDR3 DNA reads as TGTGCCTGGAGTATGGGGTTGGGGGCGGAGACCCAGTACTTC.

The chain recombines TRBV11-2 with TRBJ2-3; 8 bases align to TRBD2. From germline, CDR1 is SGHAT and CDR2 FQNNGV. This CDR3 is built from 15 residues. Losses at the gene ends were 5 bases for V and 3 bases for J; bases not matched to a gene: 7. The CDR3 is CASSPWTSRTDTQYF. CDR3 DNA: TGTGCCAGCAGCCCTTGGACTAGCAGAACAGATACGCAGTATTTT.

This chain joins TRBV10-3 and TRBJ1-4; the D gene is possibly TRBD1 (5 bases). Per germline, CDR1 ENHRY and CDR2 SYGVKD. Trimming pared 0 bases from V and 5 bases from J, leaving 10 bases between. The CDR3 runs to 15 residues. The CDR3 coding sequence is TGTGCCATCAGTGAGTCCCAGGGTGAAAATGAAAAACTGTTTTTT. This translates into CAISESQGENEKLFF.

CDR3: CASSLLTDTEAFF. CDR3 DNA sequence: TGTGCCAGCAGTTTGCTTACGGACACTGAAGCTTTCTTT. V is TRBV27 and J is TRBJ1-1, with D uncertain. The CDR3 is 13 residues long. Germline lookup yields CDR1 MNHEY and CDR2 SMNVEV (reference sequence). The V end lost 3 bases, the J end lost 3 bases, and 8 bases lay between the germline ends.

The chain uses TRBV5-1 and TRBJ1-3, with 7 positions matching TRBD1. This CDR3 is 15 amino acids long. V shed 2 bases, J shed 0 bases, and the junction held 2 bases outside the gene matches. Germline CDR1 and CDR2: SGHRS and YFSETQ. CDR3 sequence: CASSFRGSSGNTIYF. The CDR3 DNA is TGCGCCAGCAGCTTCAGGGGGTCCTCTGGAAACACCATATATTTT. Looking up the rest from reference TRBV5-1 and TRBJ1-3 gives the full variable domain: KAGVTQTPRYLIKTRGQQVTLSCSPISGHRSVSWYQQTPGQGLQFLFEYFSETQRNKGNFPGRFSGRQFSNSRSEMNVSTLELGDSALYLCASSFRGSSGNTIYFGEGSWLTVV.

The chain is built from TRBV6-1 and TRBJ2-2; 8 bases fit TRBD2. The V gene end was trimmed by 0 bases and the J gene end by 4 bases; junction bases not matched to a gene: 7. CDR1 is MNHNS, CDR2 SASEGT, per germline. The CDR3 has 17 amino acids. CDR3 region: CASSEALSGRSTGELFF. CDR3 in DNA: TGTGCCAGCAGTGAAGCGCTGAGCGGGAGAAGCACCGGGGAGCTGTTTTTT.

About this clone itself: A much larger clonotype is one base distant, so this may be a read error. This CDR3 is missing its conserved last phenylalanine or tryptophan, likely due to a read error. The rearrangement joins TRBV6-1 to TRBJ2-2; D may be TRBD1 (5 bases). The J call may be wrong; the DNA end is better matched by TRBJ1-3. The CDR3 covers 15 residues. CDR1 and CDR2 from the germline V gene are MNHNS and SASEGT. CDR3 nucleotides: TGTGCCAGCAGTGAGGGGGGTGCCGGTGGAAACACCATATATGTT. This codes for CASSEGGAGGNTIYV.

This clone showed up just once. The CDR3 here is CASSPDSYPYEQYV. The CDR3 DNA reads TGTGCCAGCAGCCCTGACAGTTACCCCTACGAGCAGTACGTC. The chain has TRBV7-9 and TRBJ2-7; maybe TRBD1 (5 bases). Trimming took 5 bases from V and 2 from J, leaving 13 bases between them. This CDR3 has 14 amino acids. Per the germline V gene, CDR1 is SEHNR and CDR2 is FQNEAQ (reference sequence).

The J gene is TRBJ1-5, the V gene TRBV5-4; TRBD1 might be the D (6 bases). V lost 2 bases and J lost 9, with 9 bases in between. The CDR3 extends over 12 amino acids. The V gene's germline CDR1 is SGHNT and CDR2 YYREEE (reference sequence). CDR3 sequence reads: CASSLQGAPQHF. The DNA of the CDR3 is TGTGCCAGCAGCTTACAGGGTGCGCCCCAGCATTTT. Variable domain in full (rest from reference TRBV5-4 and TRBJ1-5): ETGVTQSPTHLIKTRGQQVTLRCSSQSGHNTVSWYQQALGQGPQFIFQYYREEENGRGNFPPRFSGLQFPNYSSELNVNALELDDSALYLCASSLQGAPQHFGDGTRLSIL.

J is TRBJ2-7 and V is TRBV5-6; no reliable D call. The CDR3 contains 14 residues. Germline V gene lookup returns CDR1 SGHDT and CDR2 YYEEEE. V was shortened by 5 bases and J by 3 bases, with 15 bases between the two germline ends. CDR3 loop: CASRIYGNDYEQYV. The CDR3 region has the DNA TGTGCCAGCAGAATATATGGGAATGACTACGAGCAGTACGTC.

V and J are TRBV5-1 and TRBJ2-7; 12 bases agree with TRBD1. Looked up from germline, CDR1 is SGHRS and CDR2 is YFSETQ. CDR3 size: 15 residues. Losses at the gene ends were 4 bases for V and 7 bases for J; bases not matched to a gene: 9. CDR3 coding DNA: TGCGCCAGCAGCCCTTCCGGGACAGGGGGCGGTGAGCAGTACTTC. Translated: CASSPSGTGGGEQYF.

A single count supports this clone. CDR3 bases: TGTGCCAGCAGTGACTCAAGAGGAAGTCTTGCGGATCGTCGGTTCTTC. This sequence encodes CASSDSRGSLADRRFF. The V gene is TRBV6-4, the J gene TRBJ2-1; no clear D gene. Trimming shortened V by 0 bases and J by 15 bases, and 24 bases separated the two germline ends. Germline V gene lookup returns CDR1 MRHNA and CDR2 SNTAGT. CDR3 length equals 16 residues.

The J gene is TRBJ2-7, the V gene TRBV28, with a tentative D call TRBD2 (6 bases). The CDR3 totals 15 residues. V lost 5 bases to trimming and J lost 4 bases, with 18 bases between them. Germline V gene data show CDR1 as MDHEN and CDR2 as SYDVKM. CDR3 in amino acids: CASSGRGRLDYEQYF. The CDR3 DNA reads TGTGCCAGCAGTGGGCGGGGCCGACTAGATTACGAGCAGTACTTC.

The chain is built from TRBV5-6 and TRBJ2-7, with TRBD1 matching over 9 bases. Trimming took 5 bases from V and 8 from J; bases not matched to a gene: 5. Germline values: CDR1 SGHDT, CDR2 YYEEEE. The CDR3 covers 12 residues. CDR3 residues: CASRVGQGKQYF. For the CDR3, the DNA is TGTGCCAGCAGGGTCGGACAGGGGAAGCAGTACTTC.

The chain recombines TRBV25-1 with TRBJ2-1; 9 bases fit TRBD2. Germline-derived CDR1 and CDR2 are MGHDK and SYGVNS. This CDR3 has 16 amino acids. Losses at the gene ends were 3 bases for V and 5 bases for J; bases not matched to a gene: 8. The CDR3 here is CASSDPGTSNDNEQFF. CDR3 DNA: TGTGCCAGCAGTGATCCCGGGACTAGCAATGACAATGAGCAGTTCTTC.

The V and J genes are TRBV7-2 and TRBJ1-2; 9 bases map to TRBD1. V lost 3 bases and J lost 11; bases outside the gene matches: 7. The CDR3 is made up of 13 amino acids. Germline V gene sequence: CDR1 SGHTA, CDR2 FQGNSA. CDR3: CASSFTPDRGYTF. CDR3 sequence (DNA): TGTGCCAGCAGCTTTACTCCGGACAGGGGTTACACCTTC.

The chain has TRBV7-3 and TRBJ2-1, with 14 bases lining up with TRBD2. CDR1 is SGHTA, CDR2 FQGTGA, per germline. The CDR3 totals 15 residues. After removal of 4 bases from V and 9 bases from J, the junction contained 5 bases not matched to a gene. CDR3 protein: CASSSGLAGDGEQFF. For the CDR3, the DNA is TGTGCCAGCAGCTCGGGACTAGCGGGAGACGGTGAGCAGTTCTTC.

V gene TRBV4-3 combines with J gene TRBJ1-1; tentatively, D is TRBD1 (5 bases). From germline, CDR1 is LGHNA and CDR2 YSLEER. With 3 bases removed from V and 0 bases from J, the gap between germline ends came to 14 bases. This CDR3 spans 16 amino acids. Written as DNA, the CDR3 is TGCGCCAGCAGCCACGGGGGGGGACCCATGAACACTGAAGCTTTCTTT. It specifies CASSHGGGPMNTEAFF.